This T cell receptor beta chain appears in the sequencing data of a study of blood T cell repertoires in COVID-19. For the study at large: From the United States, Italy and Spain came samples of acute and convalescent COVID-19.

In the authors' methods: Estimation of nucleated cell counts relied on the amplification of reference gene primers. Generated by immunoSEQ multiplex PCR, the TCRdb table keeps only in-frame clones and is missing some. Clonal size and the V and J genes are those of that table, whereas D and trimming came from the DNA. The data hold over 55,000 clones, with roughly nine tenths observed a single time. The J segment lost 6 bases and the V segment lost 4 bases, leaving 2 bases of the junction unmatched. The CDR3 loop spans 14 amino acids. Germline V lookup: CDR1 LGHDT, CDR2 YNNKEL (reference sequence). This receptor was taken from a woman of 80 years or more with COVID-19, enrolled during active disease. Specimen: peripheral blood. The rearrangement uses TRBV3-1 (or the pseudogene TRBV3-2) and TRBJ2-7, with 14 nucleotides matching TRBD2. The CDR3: CASSLGLAGVEQYF. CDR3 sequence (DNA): TGTGCCAGCAGCCTGGGACTAGCGGGGGTCGAGCAGTACTTC.